Here is one T cell receptor beta chain with its context. No antigen is known for it. The method was immunoSEQ multiplex PCR; TCRdb's version includes in-frame clones alone and lacks a portion of them. The sample has hundreds of thousands of clones, 86% seen once. The sample originates from a study of Ad26.COV2.S vaccination and SARS-CoV-2 variants. Study summary: Donor joined the COV1001 Ad26.COV2.S trial arm. Intramuscular Ad26.COV2.S at 5x10^10 or 1x10^11 viral particles. Broader study findings: People given the vaccine had a wider spike-specific TCR breadth than placebo recipients did.

Treatment denoted: about 20 received Ad26.COV2.S at low or high dose, single or two shots; a few received placebo; per-sample allocation not given. All samples were drawn on day 63, counting from the first vaccine or placebo injection. From germline, CDR1 is LNHDA and CDR2 SQIVND (reference sequence). V dropped 2 bases and J dropped 2; count of bases not matched to a gene: 5. CDR3 length: 15 residues. The TCR originated in a person between 18 and 59 years old who received the Ad26.COV2.S COVID-19 vaccine or a placebo. The sequencing here drew on peripheral blood, taken in a trial of Ad26.COV2.S vaccine versus placebo. The chain combines TRBV19 with TRBJ2-7, with 8 positions matching TRBD1. The CDR3 is CASSIQGAVAYEQYF. CDR3 in DNA: TGTGCCAGTAGTATACAGGGGGCCGTGGCCTACGAGCAGTACTTC. The whole variable domain, remainder taken from reference TRBV19 and TRBJ2-7, is DGGITQSPKYLFRKEGQNVTLSCEQNLNHDAMYWYRQDPGQGLRLIYYSQIVNDFQKGDIAEGYSVSREKKESFPLTVTSAQKNPTAFYLCASSIQGAVAYEQYFGPGTRLTVT.